This TCR beta chain comes out of a study of molecular identifiers for immune sequencing clone quantification. Looking at the study overall: Replicate experiments divided RNA from about 20,000 or 100,000 naive CD8 cells into five parts and sequenced four. Overall study results and limits: Highly expanded clone sizes could be underestimated through barcode sharing by identical TCR molecules.

It was from around 20,000 to 1,000,000 sorted cells, with 10%, 30% or 50% RNA, that naive CD8 libraries came. Methods described previously, with TCR primers listed, were used for bulk TCR libraries. MiXCR, applied by TCRdb to the PCR reads, yields one record per CDR3 protein. The sample includes around 480,000 distinct CDR3 sequences, 20% to 25% of them seen just once. This clonotype occurred many times. The antigen is undetermined. This CDR3 contains 14 residues. The J segment lost 5 bases and the V segment lost 4 bases, leaving 6 bases of the junction unmatched. Germline V gene lookup returns CDR1 SGHDN and CDR2 FVKESK.

The sequenced sample was naive CD8+ T cells from blood, with Jurkat cell RNA spiked in. The subset was: FACS-sorted CD8+CD4-CCR7+CD45RA+ naive T cells. The chain employs TRBV14 and TRBJ2-7; 9 bases agree with TRBD1. The receptor's source is a human donor in good health. Some libraries in this study had Jurkat cell RNA spiked in. CDR3 coding DNA: TGTGCCAGCAGCCCAAGGACAGGGGCCCACGAGCAGTACTTC. The encoded protein is CASSPRTGAHEQYF.